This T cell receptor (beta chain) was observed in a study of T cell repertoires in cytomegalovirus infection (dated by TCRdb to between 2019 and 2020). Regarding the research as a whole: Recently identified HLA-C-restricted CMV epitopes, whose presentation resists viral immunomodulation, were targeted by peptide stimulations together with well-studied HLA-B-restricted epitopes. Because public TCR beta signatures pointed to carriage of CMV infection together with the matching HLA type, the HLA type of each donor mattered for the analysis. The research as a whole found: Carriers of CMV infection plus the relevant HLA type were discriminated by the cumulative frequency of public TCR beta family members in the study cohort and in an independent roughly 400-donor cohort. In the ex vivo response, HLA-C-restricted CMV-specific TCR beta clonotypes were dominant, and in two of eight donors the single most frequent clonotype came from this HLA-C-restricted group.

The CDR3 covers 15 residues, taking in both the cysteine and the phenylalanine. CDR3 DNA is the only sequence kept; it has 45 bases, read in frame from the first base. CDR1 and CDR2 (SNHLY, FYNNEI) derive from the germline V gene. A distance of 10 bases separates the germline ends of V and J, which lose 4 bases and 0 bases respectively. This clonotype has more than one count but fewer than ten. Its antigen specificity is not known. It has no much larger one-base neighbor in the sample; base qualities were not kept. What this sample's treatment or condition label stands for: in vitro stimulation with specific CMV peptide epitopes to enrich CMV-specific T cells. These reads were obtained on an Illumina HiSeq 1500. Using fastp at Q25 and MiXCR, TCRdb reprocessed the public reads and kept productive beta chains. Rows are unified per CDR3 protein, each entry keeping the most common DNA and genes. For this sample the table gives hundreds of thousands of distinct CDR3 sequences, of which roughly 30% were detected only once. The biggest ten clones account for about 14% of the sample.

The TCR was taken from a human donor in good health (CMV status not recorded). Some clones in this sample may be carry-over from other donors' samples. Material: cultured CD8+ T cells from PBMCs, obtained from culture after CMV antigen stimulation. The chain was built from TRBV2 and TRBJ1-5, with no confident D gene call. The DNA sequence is TGTGCCAGCAGTGTGAAGGGATATAGCAATCAGCCCCAGCATTTT. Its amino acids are CASSVKGYSNQPQHF. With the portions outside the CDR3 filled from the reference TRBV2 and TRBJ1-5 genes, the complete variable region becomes EPEVTQTPSHQVTQMGQEVILRCVPISNHLYFYWYRQILGQKVEFLVSFYNNEISEKSEIFDDQFSVERPDGSNFTLKIRSTKLEDSAMYFCASSVKGYSNQPQHFGDGTRLSIL.